What follows are 23 T cell receptor beta chains derived from one specimen sequenced in a study of OX40 agonist ivuxolimab in advanced cancers. Method: immunoSEQ multiplex PCR; TCRdb's copy keeps in-frame clones and lacks some. The repertoire holds tens of thousands of clones, with around four fifths as singletons. Sequenced material: CD4+ or CD8+ T cells sorted from blood, taken in a trial of the OX40 agonist ivuxolimab. The source of these receptors is an adult with an advanced solid tumor such as melanoma, head and neck, liver or kidney cancer.

This rearrangement joins TRBV5-4 to TRBJ1-6; the match to TRBD1 covers 7 bases. CDR3 length equals 16 residues. Germline CDR1 and CDR2: SGHNT and YYREEE (reference sequence). Trimming took 3 bases from V and 6 from J; bases not matched to a gene: 9. The CDR3 DNA reads TGTGCCAGCAGCTGGGACCGACAGGGTGTTAATTCACCCCTCCACTTT. This codes for CASSWDRQGVNSPLHF.

The V call is TRBV2, the J call TRBJ2-7, with 11 positions matching TRBD2. This CDR3 is 15 amino acids long. V trimming: 2 bases; J trimming: 3 bases; junction bases outside the gene matches: 3. CDR1 is SNHLY, CDR2 FYNNEI, per germline. The CDR3 coding sequence is TGTGCCAGCAGTGAACGTAGCGGGGGGGTCTACGAGCAGTACTTC. Its protein is CASSERSGGVYEQYF.

On this clone: This same CDR3 is encoded by further DNA sequences in the sample. The chain couples TRBV7-2 to TRBJ2-5; 7 bases line up with TRBD2. V lost 5 bases, J lost 3 bases, and 3 bases stayed unmatched. The CDR3 runs 13 residues. Germline-derived CDR1 and CDR2 are SGHTA and FQGNSA. The DNA for the CDR3 is TGTGCCAGCAGCCCTCGGGGGGAAGAGACCCAGTACTTC. Translating gives CASSPRGEETQYF.

This clone appeared once. The rearrangement links TRBV10-3 to TRBJ2-2; TRBD1 matches at 9 bases. CDR3 length: 15 residues. Germline V gene sequence: CDR1 ENHRY, CDR2 SYGVKD. V lost 6 bases, J lost 2 bases, and 4 bases stayed unmatched. Here the CDR3 reads CAIREGQGNTGELFF. The CDR3 DNA sequence: TGTGCCATCAGGGAGGGACAGGGAAACACCGGGGAGCTGTTTTTT.

For the CDR3, the DNA is TGTGCCAGCAGGCCAGGCCACGAGCAGTACTTC. Its protein product is CASRPGHEQYF. The chain employs TRBV14 and TRBJ2-7; D gene uncertain. The V end was cut by 6 bases, the J end by 5 bases, with 8 bases between. The CDR3 spans 11 residues. The germline gives CDR1 SGHDN, CDR2 FVKESK.

The gene calls are TRBV4-2 and TRBJ2-1; D is unclear. The CDR3 has 14 residues. CDR1 is LGHNA and CDR2 is YNFKEQ in the germline V gene. Trimming left V 0 bases short and J 5 bases short, with 8 bases between. The DNA of the CDR3 is TGTGCCAGCAGCCAAGAACTCCTAGACAATGAGCAGTTCTTC. This sequence encodes CASSQELLDNEQFF.

This chain's CDR3 is CASSRRGTAYEQYF. The CDR3, as DNA: TGTGCCAGCAGCCGTAGGGGGACAGCCTACGAGCAGTACTTC. The chain combines TRBV9 with TRBJ2-7, with 7 bases fitting TRBD1. Germline V gene lookup returns CDR1 SGDLS and CDR2 YYNGEE. The CDR3 is made up of 14 amino acids. J lost 2 bases, V lost 4 bases, and 6 bases had no gene match.

CDR3 DNA sequence: TGTGCCAGTAGTATAGGCGGGGAACAGCCCCAGCATTTT. Amino acids: CASSIGGEQPQHF. J is TRBJ1-5 and V is TRBV19; no clear D. CDR1 LNHDA and CDR2 SQIVND come from the germline V gene (reference sequence). Deletions cut 1 base from V and 7 bases from J, with 8 bases between. CDR3 size: 13 residues.

The V gene is TRBV5-5, the J gene TRBJ1-5, with D hard to call. This CDR3 contains 15 residues. CDR1 is SGHKS, CDR2 YYEKEE, per germline (reference sequence). Deletions cut 5 bases from V and 0 bases from J, with 12 bases between. CDR3 sequence (DNA): TGTGCCAGCAGGGGCACCAACTATAGCAATCAGCCCCAGCATTTT. Translation: CASRGTNYSNQPQHF.

J is TRBJ2-3 and V is TRBV4-1; D not certain. The CDR3 sequence is 14 residues long. Trimming left V 4 bases short and J 6 bases short, with 14 bases between. Germline loops: CDR1 MGHRA, CDR2 YSYEKL. The CDR3 protein is CASSPGVGTDTQYF. The CDR3 DNA sequence: TGCGCCAGCAGCCCAGGAGTGGGAACTGATACGCAGTATTTT.

The CDR3 region is CAISGLGAYNEQFF. The DNA of the CDR3 is TGTGCCATCAGTGGACTAGGAGCCTACAATGAGCAGTTCTTC. The chain uses TRBV10-3 and TRBJ2-1; tentatively, D is TRBD2 (6 bases). The germline V gene encodes CDR1 ENHRY and CDR2 SYGVKD. This CDR3 is built from 14 residues. V lost 4 bases to trimming and J lost 2 bases, with 9 bases between them.

The rearrangement joins TRBV10-3 to TRBJ2-7; the D is unclear. The ends were cut back, 0 bases at V and 3 bases at J, with 12 bases in the middle. Germline CDR1 is ENHRY and CDR2 is SYGVKD. This CDR3 contains 15 residues. CDR3 in amino acids: CAISESRTGFYEQYF. DNA for the CDR3: TGTGCCATCAGTGAGTCCCGGACGGGCTTCTACGAGCAGTACTTC.

The chain employs TRBV11-2 and TRBJ2-3; 9 nucleotides line up with TRBD2. Trimming took 2 bases from V and 4 from J; bases not matched to a gene: 4. The length of the CDR3 is 15 residues. CDR1 is SGHAT, CDR2 FQNNGV, per germline. The CDR3 region is CASSLSSGEADTQYF. CDR3 nucleotides: TGTGCCAGCAGCTTATCTAGCGGGGAGGCAGATACGCAGTATTTT.

The chain employs TRBV5-1 and TRBJ2-7; 11 positions match TRBD2. Germline V gives CDR1 SGHRS, CDR2 YFSETQ. The CDR3 runs to 15 residues. The ends lost 2 bases at V and 7 bases at J; junction bases unmatched: 8. The CDR3 coding sequence is TGCGCCAGCAGCTTCCAGACTAGCGGGGTTGGTGAGCAGTACTTC. Translated, it gives CASSFQTSGVGEQYF.

V is TRBV6-5 and J is TRBJ1-1; 8 nucleotides agree with TRBD1. V shed 8 bases and J 6 bases; nucleotides not matched to a gene: 8. CDR1 is MNHEY, CDR2 SVGAGI, per germline. The CDR3 runs 13 residues. The CDR3 here is CASLRGRGAEAFF. The CDR3 DNA sequence: TGTGCCAGCCTCAGGGGGCGAGGGGCTGAAGCTTTCTTT.

The chain links TRBV7-8 to TRBJ1-1; TRBD1 aligns across 7 bases. The germline gives CDR1 SGHVS, CDR2 FQNEAQ. The CDR3 is 17 residues long. The V segment lost 3 bases and the J segment 1 base; nucleotides outside the gene matches: 11. The chain's CDR3 is CASSFRRGPEANTEAFF. In DNA form, the CDR3 reads TGTGCCAGCAGCTTTAGGAGGGGGCCTGAGGCGAACACTGAAGCTTTCTTT.

The V gene is TRBV29-1, the J gene TRBJ2-3, with 7 bases identical to TRBD1. V shed 3 bases, J shed 1 base, and the junction held 1 base outside the gene matches. CDR1 is SQVTM and CDR2 is ANQGSEA in the germline V gene. The CDR3 consists of 13 residues. This CDR3 reads CSVDTGGTDTQYF. The CDR3 nucleotides are TGCAGCGTTGACACAGGGGGCACAGATACGCAGTATTTT.

The chain employs TRBV7-8 and TRBJ1-1; 7 positions agree with TRBD1. The CDR3 sequence is 15 residues long. CDR1 and CDR2 from the germline V gene are SGHVS and FQNEAQ. The ends lost 5 bases at V and 6 bases at J; junction bases unmatched: 12. For the CDR3, the DNA is TGTGCCAGCAGCGTCCCAGGGGGGGAGATTGCTGAAGCTTTCTTT. This gives the protein CASSVPGGEIAEAFF.

V is TRBV11-2 and J is TRBJ1-4, with TRBD1 identical over 9 bases. The CDR3 totals 15 residues. Germline values: CDR1 SGHAT, CDR2 FQNNGV. Trimming took 2 bases from V and 8 from J; bases not matched to a gene: 6. CDR3 nucleotide sequence: TGTGCCAGCAGCTTACGGACAGGGGTTTTCGAAAAACTGTTTTTT. Residues: CASSLRTGVFEKLFF.

V usage is TRBV19 and J usage is TRBJ1-6; D ambiguous. The CDR3 runs 13 residues. V lost 8 bases and J lost 6, with 11 bases in between. Germline-derived CDR1 and CDR2 are LNHDA and SQIVND (reference sequence). The CDR3 region has the DNA TGTGCCAGTCACTCCTTCGGTAATTCACCCCTCCACTTT. Translation: CASHSFGNSPLHF.

The V call is TRBV5-1, the J call TRBJ1-2; no reliable D call. Trimming shortened V by 0 bases and J by 4 bases, and 16 bases separated the two germline ends. Germline V CDR1 and CDR2: SGHRS, YFSETQ. The CDR3 loop spans 16 amino acids. Here the CDR3 reads CASSLEGSRASYGYTF. The CDR3 DNA follows: TGCGCCAGCAGCTTGGAAGGCAGCCGGGCCTCCTATGGCTACACCTTC.

V and J are TRBV7-9 and TRBJ2-7; no clear D. Germline values: CDR1 SEHNR, CDR2 FQNEAQ (reference sequence). With 1 base removed from V and 5 bases from J, the gap between germline ends came to 6 bases. The CDR3 runs to 12 residues. The DNA for the CDR3 is TGTGCCAGCAGCTTAGTGGCTGACGAGCAGTACTTC. It specifies CASSLVADEQYF.

This rearrangement joins TRBV18 to TRBJ1-4; 8 bases fit TRBD1. The germline CDR1 and CDR2 sequences are KGHSH and LQKENI. Germline trimming cut 2 bases from V and 8 bases from J; bases unmatched to any gene: 7. This CDR3 has 15 residues. The CDR3 region has the DNA TGTGCCAGCTCACCAAGGACAGGGAGAGGAGAAAAACTGTTTTTT. Translated, it gives CASSPRTGRGEKLFF. Complete variable domain (other parts from reference TRBV18 and TRBJ1-4): NAGVMQNPRHLVRRRGQEARLRCSPMKGHSHVYWYRQLPEEGLKFMVYLQKENIIDESGMPKERFSAEFPKEGPSILRIQQVVRGDSAAYFCASSPRTGRGEKLFFGSGTQLSVL.